The clone carrying this T cell receptor beta chain was observed a few times. This sample stems from a study of identical twins. The germline V gene has CDR1 SGHNT and CDR2 YENEEA. CDR3 length equals 15 residues. The V and J ends lost 1 base and 6 bases, in that order; junction bases with no gene match: 5. TCRdb reprocessed the 5' RACE reads via MiXCR and lists one record per CDR3 protein. This repertoire shows hundreds of thousands of distinct CDR3 sequences, about a fifth found once; its top ten account for 0.48%. The data also belong to a second study, concerning yellow fever vaccine responses in identical twins.

The sequencing input was CD4+ T cells sorted from blood. The chain is built from TRBV11-3 and TRBJ2-1, with 8 nucleotides matching TRBD2. This TCR was sampled from a woman aged 18-29 years in good health. The chain's CDR3 is CASSLVLAGPNEQFF. The CDR3 coding sequence is TGTGCCAGCAGCTTAGTGTTAGCGGGGCCCAATGAGCAGTTCTTC.